Included here is one TCR beta chain sequence, with context. Its matching antigen is unknown. This sample is part of a study of T cell repertoires in cytomegalovirus infection. Broader study findings: There were carriers of CMV plus the relevant HLA, and cumulative public TCR beta family frequency identified them. It was HLA-C-restricted CMV-specific TCR beta clonotypes that dominated the response ex vivo.

One entry per CDR3 protein results from TCRdb running MiXCR on the reads. The sample yields some 480,000 distinct CDR3 sequences, roughly 34% seen once. The CDR3 is made up of 14 amino acids. V was shortened by 6 bases and J by 4 bases, with 18 bases between the two germline ends. CDR1 and CDR2 (germline): DFQATT, SNEGSKA (reference sequence). Sequenced here: cultured PBMCs, sampled from culture after CMV antigen stimulation. The gene calls are TRBV20-1 and TRBJ1-2; no firm D call. The receptor's source is a human donor in good health (CMV status not recorded). Some clones in this sample may be carry-over from other donors' samples. The CDR3 nucleotides are TGCAGTGCCCCGAGGGTGAAGGAGGGCTATGGCTACACCTTC. Translated: CSAPRVKEGYGYTF.